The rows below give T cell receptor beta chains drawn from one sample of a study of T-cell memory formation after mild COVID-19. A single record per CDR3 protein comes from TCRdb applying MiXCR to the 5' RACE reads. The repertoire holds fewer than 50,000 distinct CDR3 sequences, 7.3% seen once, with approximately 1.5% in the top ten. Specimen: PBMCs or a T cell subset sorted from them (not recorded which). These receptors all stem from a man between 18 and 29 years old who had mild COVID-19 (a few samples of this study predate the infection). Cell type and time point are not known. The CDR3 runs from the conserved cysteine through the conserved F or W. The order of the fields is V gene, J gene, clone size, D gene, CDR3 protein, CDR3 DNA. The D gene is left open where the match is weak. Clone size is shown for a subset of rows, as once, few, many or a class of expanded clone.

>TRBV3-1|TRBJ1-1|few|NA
CASSQDGQGTRNTEAFF
TGTGCCAGCAGCCAAGATGGTCAGGGAACAAGGAACACTGAAGCTTTCTTT
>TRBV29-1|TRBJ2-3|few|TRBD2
CSATLAGTTDTQYF
TGCAGCGCCACGCTAGCGGGGACCACAGATACGCAGTATTTT
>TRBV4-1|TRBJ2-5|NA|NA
CASSQGGAGETQYF
TGCGCCAGCAGCCAAGGGGGGGCAGGGGAGACCCAGTACTTC
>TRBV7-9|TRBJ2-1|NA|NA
CASSLVGGWNEQFF
TGTGCCAGCAGCTTAGTTGGAGGGTGGAATGAGCAGTTCTTC
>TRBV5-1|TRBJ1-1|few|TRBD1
CASREGQGNTEAFF
TGCGCCAGCAGGGAGGGACAGGGGAACACTGAAGCTTTCTTT
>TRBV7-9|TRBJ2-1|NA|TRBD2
CASSYGLALRDEQFF
TGTGCCAGCAGCTACGGACTAGCTCTCCGTGATGAGCAGTTCTTC
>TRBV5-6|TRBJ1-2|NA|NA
CASSLGTGKSYTF
TGTGCCAGCAGCTTGGGGACGGGTAAGAGCTACACCTTC
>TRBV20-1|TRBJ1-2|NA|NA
CSASGVGGPGYTF
TGCAGTGCTAGCGGTGTAGGGGGGCCTGGCTACACCTTC
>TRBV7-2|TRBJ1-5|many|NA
CASSPMNSNQPQHF
TGTGCCAGCAGCCCTATGAATAGCAATCAGCCCCAGCATTTT
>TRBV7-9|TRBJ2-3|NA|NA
CASSLGQGRPDTQYF
TGTGCCAGCAGCTTAGGCCAGGGGCGCCCAGATACGCAGTATTTT
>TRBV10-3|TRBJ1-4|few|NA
CAIRSSGSENEKLFF
TGTGCCATCAGATCGTCGGGCTCCGAAAATGAAAAACTGTTTTTT
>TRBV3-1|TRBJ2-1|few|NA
CASSRRLGEQFF
TGTGCCAGCAGCCGAAGGCTCGGTGAGCAGTTCTTC
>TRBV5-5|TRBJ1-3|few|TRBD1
CASSWAAGQGTGNTIYF
TGTGCCAGCAGCTGGGCTGCGGGACAGGGGACTGGAAACACCATATATTTT
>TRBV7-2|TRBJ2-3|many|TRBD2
CASSFGSGGADTQYF
TGTGCCAGCAGCTTCGGTAGCGGGGGGGCGGATACGCAGTATTTT
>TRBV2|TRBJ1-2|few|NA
CASSEFKGHPYGYTF
TGTGCCAGCAGTGAATTTAAGGGACACCCCTATGGCTACACCTTC
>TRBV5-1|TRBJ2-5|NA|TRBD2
CASSPRLAGGQARETQYF
TGCGCCAGCAGCCCAAGACTAGCGGGGGGGCAAGCGCGGGAGACCCAGTACTTC
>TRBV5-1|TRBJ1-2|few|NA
CASSPDSRPNYGYTF
TGCGCCAGCAGCCCGGACAGCCGGCCTAACTATGGCTACACCTTC
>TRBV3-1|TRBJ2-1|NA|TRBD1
CASRPPGQARNEQFF
TGTGCCAGCAGGCCTCCGGGACAGGCGCGCAATGAGCAGTTCTTC
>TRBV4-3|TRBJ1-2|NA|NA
CASSPVHFDLSYGYTF
TGCGCCAGCAGCCCCGTCCACTTTGACCTTTCCTATGGCTACACCTTC
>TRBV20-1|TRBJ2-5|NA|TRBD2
CSAQTMRTSETQYF
TGCAGTGCTCAGACGATGAGGACTAGTGAGACCCAGTACTTC
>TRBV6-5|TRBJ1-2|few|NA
CASSYSGNRGYTF
TGTGCCAGCAGTTACTCAGGGAATCGTGGCTACACCTTC
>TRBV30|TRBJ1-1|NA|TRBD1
CAWNTGERTEAFF
TGTGCCTGGAACACAGGGGAGAGGACTGAAGCTTTCTTT
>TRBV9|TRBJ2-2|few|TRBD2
CASSTPAGGPNTGELFF
TGTGCCAGCAGCACCCCGGCGGGGGGGCCGAACACCGGGGAGCTGTTTTTT
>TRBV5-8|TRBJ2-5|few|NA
CASSPTGQQETQYF
TGTGCCAGCAGCCCAACCGGACAGCAAGAGACCCAGTACTTC
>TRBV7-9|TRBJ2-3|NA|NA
CASELDTQYF
TGTGCCAGTGAATTAGATACGCAGTATTTT
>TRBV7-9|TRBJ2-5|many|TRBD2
CASSLVGGLAGQETQYF
TGTGCCAGCAGCTTAGTTGGGGGACTAGCGGGCCAAGAGACCCAGTACTTC
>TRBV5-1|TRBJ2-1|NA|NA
CASSSGSVYNEQFF
TGCGCCAGCAGCTCGGGTTCTGTATACAATGAGCAGTTCTTC
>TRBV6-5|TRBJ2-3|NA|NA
CASSYTGVIGTQYF
TGTGCCAGCAGTTACACCGGGGTCATAGGTACGCAGTATTTT
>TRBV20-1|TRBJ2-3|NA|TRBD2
CSAQLAGGLDTQYF
TGCAGTGCTCAACTAGCGGGGGGCCTCGATACGCAGTATTTT
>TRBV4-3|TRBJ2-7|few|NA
CASSQGPQAVYEQYF
TGCGCCAGCAGCCAAGGCCCACAGGCAGTCTACGAGCAGTACTTC
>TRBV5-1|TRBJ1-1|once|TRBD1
CASSWQGGFTEAFF
TGCGCCAGCAGCTGGCAGGGGGGATTTACTGAAGCTTTCTTT
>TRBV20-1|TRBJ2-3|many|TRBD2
CSMRLAGGGTDTQYF
TGCAGCATGAGACTAGCGGGGGGGGGCACAGATACGCAGTATTTT
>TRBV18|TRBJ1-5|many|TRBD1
CASSPDRERDQHF
TGTGCCAGCTCACCAGACAGGGAAAGGGACCAGCATTTT
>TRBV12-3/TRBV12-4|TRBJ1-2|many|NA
CASSLHYGYTF
TGTGCCAGCAGTTTACACTATGGCTACACCTTC
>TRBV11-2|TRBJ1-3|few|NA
CASSRRPGSSGNTIYF
TGTGCCAGCAGCCGACGGCCCGGGAGCTCTGGAAACACCATATATTTT
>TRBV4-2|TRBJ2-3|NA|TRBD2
CASSQAASGVADTQYF
TGTGCCAGCAGCCAAGCGGCTAGCGGTGTCGCAGATACGCAGTATTTT
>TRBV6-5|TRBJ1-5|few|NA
CASSKRALGSGQPQHF
TGTGCCAGCAGCAAAAGGGCGCTGGGTTCAGGGCAGCCCCAGCATTTT
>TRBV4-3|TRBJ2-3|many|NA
CASSQQVGGTRGTQYF
TGCGCCAGCAGCCAACAAGTGGGAGGTACCCGCGGAACGCAGTATTTT
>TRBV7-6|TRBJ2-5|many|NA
CASSPRLGETQYF
TGTGCCAGCAGCCCCCGTTTAGGGGAGACCCAGTACTTC
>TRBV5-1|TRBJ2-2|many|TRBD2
CASSLGTSGTGELFF
TGCGCCAGCAGCTTGGGGACTAGCGGTACCGGGGAGCTGTTTTTT
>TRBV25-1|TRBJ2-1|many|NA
CASRRTAEGEQFF
TGTGCCAGTCGACGGACGGCCGAAGGAGAGCAGTTCTTC
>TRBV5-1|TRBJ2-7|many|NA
CASSFTDPYAYEQYF
TGCGCCAGCAGCTTCACGGATCCCTACGCGTACGAGCAGTACTTC
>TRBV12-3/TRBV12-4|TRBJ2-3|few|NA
CASSNRGTDTQYF
TGTGCCAGCAGCAACAGGGGCACAGATACGCAGTATTTT
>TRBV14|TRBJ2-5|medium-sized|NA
CASSQDWGETQYF
TGTGCCAGCAGCCAAGATTGGGGAGAGACCCAGTACTTC
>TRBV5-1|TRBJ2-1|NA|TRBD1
CASSLGHETGADEQFF
TGCGCCAGCAGCTTGGGTCATGAGACAGGGGCTGATGAGCAGTTCTTC